These 11 T cell receptor beta chains came from one sample sequenced in a study of monozygotic twins with inflammatory bowel disease. TCRdb reprocessed the 5' RACE reads and reports one entry per CDR3 protein, with no DNA. Recorded for this sample: roughly 160,000 distinct CDR3 sequences. The sample taken for sequencing was blood. Every receptor here comes from a human donor with ulcerative colitis or Crohn's disease, or a healthy co-twin of an affected twin (not recorded which).

The chain employs TRBV28 and TRBJ2-5; the TCRdb call, TRBD2, lacks DNA for checking. The CDR3 loop spans 14 amino acids. Germline V gene data show CDR1 as MDHEN and CDR2 as SYDVKM. The CDR3 region is CASSLITRKETQYF.

The V gene is TRBV29-1, the J gene TRBJ2-6; TCRdb gives TRBD2 as the D gene, but with no DNA this cannot be confirmed. Germline V gene data show CDR1 as SQVTM and CDR2 as ANQGSEA. CDR3 size: 15 residues. The CDR3 loop reads CSVAGGAAGANVLTF.

CDR3: CASTTIGTGAREQYF. The V and J genes are TRBV28 and TRBJ2-7; with no DNA, the TCRdb D assignment of TRBD1 cannot be verified. Germline assignment: CDR1 MDHEN and CDR2 SYDVKM. The length of the CDR3 is 15 residues.

V is TRBV20-1 and J is TRBJ2-5; TCRdb's D gene call, TRBD1, goes unchecked for lack of DNA. There are 13 residues in the CDR3. Germline loops: CDR1 DFQATT, CDR2 SNEGSKA (reference sequence). The CDR3 loop is CSARRGGGETQYF.

The chain combines TRBV6-1 with TRBJ2-7. CDR3 length equals 13 residues. Germline V gene lookup returns CDR1 MNHNS and CDR2 SASEGT. This CDR3 is CASSEGQPYEQYF.

The J gene is TRBJ2-7, the V gene TRBV5-5. This CDR3 region has 15 residues. Per the germline V gene, CDR1 is SGHKS and CDR2 is YYEKEE (reference sequence). The CDR3 region is CASRPRPDSSYEQYF. Filled out from reference TRBV5-5 and TRBJ2-7, the complete variable domain reads DAGVTQSPTHLIKTRGQQVTLRCSPISGHKSVSWYQQVLGQGPQFIFQYYEKEERGRGNFPDRFSARQFPNYSSELNVNALLLGDSALYLCASRPRPDSSYEQYFGPGTRLTVT.

The V call is TRBV4-3, the J call TRBJ2-4. The CDR3 spans 16 residues. CDR1 LGHNA and CDR2 YSLEER come from the germline V gene. The CDR3 sequence: CASSQDHRLAKNIQYF.

The chain carries TRBV7-3 and TRBJ2-2. Germline CDR1 reads SGHTA; CDR2 reads FQGTGA. The CDR3 totals 16 residues. CDR3 loop: CASSLKSRLHTGELFF.

Measured by frequency, this clonotype is medium-sized. The chain links TRBV7-6 to TRBJ2-7; absent DNA, TCRdb's TRBD1 call cannot be checked. The germline V gene has CDR1 SGHVS and CDR2 FNYEAQ. CDR3 length: 13 residues. This CDR3 reads CASSPGPNYEQYF.

The chain recombines TRBV27 with TRBJ2-3. Germline-derived CDR1 and CDR2 are MNHEY and SMNVEV (reference sequence). This CDR3 is 14 amino acids long. CDR3 in amino acids: CASSPLQSSDTQYF.

CDR3 sequence reads: CPEGVLAGVGGPLNIQYF. The V and J genes are TRBV29-1 and TRBJ2-4; as DNA is missing, the TRBD2 call by TCRdb cannot be tested. Germline V CDR1 and CDR2: SQVTM, ANQGSEA. The CDR3 runs to 18 residues.